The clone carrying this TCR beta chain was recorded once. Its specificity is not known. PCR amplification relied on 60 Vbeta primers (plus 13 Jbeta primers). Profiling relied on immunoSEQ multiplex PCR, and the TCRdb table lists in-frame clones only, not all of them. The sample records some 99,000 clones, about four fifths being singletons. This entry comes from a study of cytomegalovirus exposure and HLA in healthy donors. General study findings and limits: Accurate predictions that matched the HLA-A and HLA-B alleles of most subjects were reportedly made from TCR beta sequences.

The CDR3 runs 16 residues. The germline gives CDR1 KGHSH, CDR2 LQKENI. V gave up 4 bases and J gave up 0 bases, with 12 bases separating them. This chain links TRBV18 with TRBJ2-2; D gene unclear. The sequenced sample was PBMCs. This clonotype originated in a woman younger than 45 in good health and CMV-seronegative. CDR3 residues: CASSQSTVANTGELFF. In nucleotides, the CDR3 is TGTGCCAGCTCACAGTCTACGGTGGCGAACACCGGGGAGCTGTTTTTT.